This TCR beta chain derives from a study of blood T cell repertoires in COVID-19 (dated by TCRdb to 2018 to 2020). About the study as a whole: Collaborator samples came from the United States, Italy and Spain and covered acute and convalescent phases of COVID-19. The material from the prospective study consisted of cDNA or gDNA derived from T cells, B-cell-depleted T cells, or PBMCs. The dataset comprised deeply sampled blood TCRbeta repertoires from subjects exposed to, actively infected with, or recovered from COVID-19. Samples were obtained from the ongoing ImmuneRACE study (first 160 participants) and from 950 to 1,500 subjects provided by 6 global collaborators. Where HLA class I and class II types were available, the types were taken from metadata supplied by the sample provider, not from assay-based typing. A freely available public database, intended as a resource for researchers studying the immune response to SARS-CoV-2, is where the repertoires were released. Sample metadata almost always included a de-identified subject ID, COVID-19 status, age in years and sex.

As concerns this clone: What this receptor recognizes is not known. Base qualities are not at hand, and no much larger clone is one base apart.

V is pruned by 2 bases and J by 1 base, leaving 10 bases of the junction without a gene match. CDR1 and CDR2 are read off the germline V gene as MNHEY and SVGEGT. The CDR3 runs 18 amino acids, cysteine and phenylalanine included. Only CDR3 DNA is held: 54 bases, read in frame from base 1. Study-wide conclusions, independent of this receptor: The quantity of clinical and demographic metadata differed by source and by participant and was supplied without curation.

TCRbeta CDR3 regions were amplified from genomic DNA by means of the immunoSEQ Assay, a bias-controlled multiplex PCR. As for the authors' bioinformatics: Within the assay, amplification of reference gene primers was used to estimate how many nucleated cells each sample contained. Sequence reads were collapsed and filtered to measure the absolute abundance of every unique TCRbeta CDR3 rearrangement. For each sample, productive Simpson clonality was calculated as the square root of Simpson's diversity index across productive rearrangements. This immuneACCESS table, as held by TCRdb, lists in-frame sequences with V and J called but not all clones. Of the missing ones, under half trace to an unresolved V gene in checked studies; the others have no known cause. V, J and clone size derive from that table, while D and trimming were established from the DNA sequence. This sample has more than 120,000 clones in its table, and 75% to 90% of those were observed once. Approximately 40% of the sample is in the top ten clones.

Another Seattle source contributed samples from volunteer blood donors who had recovered from COVID-19. Whole blood was collected in K2EDTA tubes by collaborating institutions according to the institutions' own protocols. For TCRbeta analysis, collaborator samples were shipped as frozen whole blood, as isolated PBMCs, or as DNA extracted from either sample type. The rearranged chain carries TRBV6-2 or TRBV6-3 and TRBJ1-1, and TRBD1 matches 10 of the central bases. The TCR sequence derives from a man in his fifties who had recovered from COVID-19. Sequencing was carried out using peripheral blood. The CDR3 reads as follows: CASSYGAPGQGPNTEAFF. The nucleotides are TGTGCCAGCAGTTACGGGGCACCGGGACAGGGGCCGAACACTGAAGCTTTCTTT.